The sequence of this T cell receptor (beta chain) was determined in a study of T cells after yellow fever vaccination. Study as a whole: Fractions of low cell number were prepared using SMART-Seq v4 Ultra Low Input. General study results and limits: Weaker, the secondary response had a peak occurring faster, on day 5 versus 15. Boosting was followed by the reappearance of most primary-vaccination clones (approximately 95% CD4, 88% CD8).

TCRdb passed the 5' RACE reads through MiXCR, listing each CDR3 protein once. The sample comprises some 560,000 distinct CDR3 sequences, 15% to 20% of which are singletons, and roughly an eighth rests with the top ten. This clonotype was seen a handful of times. The antigen remains unidentified. V lost 6 bases to trimming and J lost 6 bases; unmatched junction nucleotides: 10. There are 16 residues in the CDR3. The V gene's germline CDR1 is SGHTA and CDR2 FQGNSA. This chain joins TRBV7-2 and TRBJ2-1; 11 positions match TRBD2. This TCR was sampled from a man aged 25-45 years who received the YFV17D yellow fever vaccine. Sequenced material: PBMCs, taken 15 days after the yellow fever booster vaccination. CDR3 sequence: CASRTSGSIRVNEQFF. The CDR3 bases are TGTGCCAGCAGAACTAGCGGGAGCATTAGAGTCAATGAGCAGTTCTTC.